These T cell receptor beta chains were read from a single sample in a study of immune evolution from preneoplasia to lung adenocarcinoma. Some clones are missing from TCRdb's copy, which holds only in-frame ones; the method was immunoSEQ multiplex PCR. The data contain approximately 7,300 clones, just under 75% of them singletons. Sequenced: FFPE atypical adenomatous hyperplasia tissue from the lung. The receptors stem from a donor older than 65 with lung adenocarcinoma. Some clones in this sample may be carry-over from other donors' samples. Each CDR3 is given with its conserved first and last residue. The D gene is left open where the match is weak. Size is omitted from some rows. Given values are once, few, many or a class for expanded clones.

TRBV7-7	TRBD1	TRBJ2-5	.	CAINAGTGGGETQYF	TGTGCTATAAATGCCGGGACAGGAGGAGGCGAGACCCAGTACTTC
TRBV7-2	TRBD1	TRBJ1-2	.	CASSLARGGGDGYTF	TGTGCCAGCAGCTTAGCGAGAGGAGGGGGCGATGGCTACACCTTC
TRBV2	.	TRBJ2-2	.	CASRPRQNTGELFF	TGTGCCAGCAGACCCCGACAGAACACCGGGGAGCTGTTTTTT
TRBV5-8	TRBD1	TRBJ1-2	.	CASRTTGTGYGYTF	TGTGCCAGCAGAACCACCGGGACAGGCTATGGCTACACCTTC
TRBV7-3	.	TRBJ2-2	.	CASSLNAGDGGELFF	TGTGCCAGCAGCTTAAACGCTGGGGACGGCGGGGAGCTGTTTTTT
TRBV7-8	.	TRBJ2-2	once	CASDTLGGLSGELFF	TGTGCCAGCGATACCCTAGGGGGATTGTCCGGGGAGCTGTTTTTT
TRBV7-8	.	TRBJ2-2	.	CASSPWSFANTGELFF	TGTGCCAGCAGCCCCTGGTCTTTCGCGAACACCGGGGAGCTGTTTTTT
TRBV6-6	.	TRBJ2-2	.	CASSQKGGLNTGELFF	TGTGCCAGCAGCCAAAAGGGGGGCCTGAACACCGGGGAGCTGTTTTTT
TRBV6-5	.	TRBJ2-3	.	CASKLGLHTDTQYF	TGTGCCAGCAAACTGGGACTGCACACAGATACGCAGTATTTT
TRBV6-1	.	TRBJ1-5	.	CASTEGTISNQPQHF	TGTGCCAGCACCGAGGGAACAATTAGCAATCAGCCCCAGCATTTT
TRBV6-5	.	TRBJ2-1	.	CASRGRDSSYNEQFF	TGTGCCTCCAGAGGCCGCGACAGCTCCTACAATGAGCAGTTCTTC
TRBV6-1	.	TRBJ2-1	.	CAARLMGIDEQFF	TGTGCCGCCAGGCTGATGGGGATCGATGAGCAGTTCTTC
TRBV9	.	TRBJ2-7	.	CASSVDGGTFAYEQYF	TGTGCCAGCAGCGTAGATGGCGGGACCTTCGCCTACGAGCAGTACTTC
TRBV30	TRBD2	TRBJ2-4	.	CAWSPRLAEAKNIQYF	TGTGCCTGGAGTCCTAGACTAGCGGAAGCCAAAAACATTCAGTACTTC
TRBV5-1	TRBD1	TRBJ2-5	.	CASSYGTAKRETQYF	TGCGCCAGCAGTTACGGGACAGCCAAGAGGGAGACCCAGTACTTC
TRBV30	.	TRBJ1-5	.	CAWSKGPGQGRNQPQHF	TGTGCCTGGAGTAAGGGGCCGGGACAAGGAAGAAATCAGCCCCAGCATTTT
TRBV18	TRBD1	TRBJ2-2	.	CASSPQGQGVTGELFF	TGTGCCAGCTCACCACAGGGACAGGGCGTGACCGGGGAGCTGTTTTTT
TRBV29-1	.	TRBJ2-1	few	CSVAPRGVNEQFF	TGCAGCGTTGCCCCCAGGGGGGTCAATGAGCAGTTCTTC
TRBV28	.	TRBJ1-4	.	CASRAGSAEKLFF	TGTGCCAGCAGGGCAGGGTCGGCGGAAAAACTGTTTTTT
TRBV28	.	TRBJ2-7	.	CASSLFYEQYF	TGTGCCAGCAGCCTTTTTTACGAGCAGTACTTC
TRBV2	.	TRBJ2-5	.	CASSEFDYQETQYF	TGTGCCAGCAGTGAATTCGACTACCAAGAGACCCAGTACTTC
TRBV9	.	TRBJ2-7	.	CASSVESTALSYEQYF	TGTGCCAGCAGCGTCGAATCAACTGCCCTCTCCTACGAGCAGTACTTC
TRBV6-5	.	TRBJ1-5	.	CASSYSRATSNQPQHF	TGTGCCAGCAGTTACTCGAGGGCGACAAGCAATCAGCCCCAGCATTTT
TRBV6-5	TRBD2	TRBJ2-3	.	CASGLAGVEDTQYF	TGTGCCAGCGGACTAGCGGGAGTTGAAGATACGCAGTATTTT
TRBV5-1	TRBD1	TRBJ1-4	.	CASRRGTNEKLFF	TGCGCCAGCCGCAGGGGGACTAATGAAAAACTGTTTTTT
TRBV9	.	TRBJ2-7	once	CASSRDSGYEQYF	TGTGCCAGCAGCCGAGATAGCGGCTACGAGCAGTACTTC
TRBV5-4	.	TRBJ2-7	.	CASSFAGSYEQYF	TGTGCCAGCAGCTTCGCTGGGTCCTACGAGCAGTACTTC
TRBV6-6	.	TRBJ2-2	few	CASRERRNTGELFF	TGTGCCAGCAGAGAAAGGAGAAACACCGGGGAGCTGTTTTTT
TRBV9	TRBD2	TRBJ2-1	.	CASSVGGGLAGGFYNEQFF	TGTGCCAGCAGCGTAGGGGGCGGACTAGCGGGAGGGTTTTACAATGAGCAGTTCTTC